The text below deals with one T cell receptor (beta chain). Authors' processing steps: By means of reference gene primer amplification, nucleated cell counts were estimated. Measured with immunoSEQ multiplex PCR; TCRdb has only the in-frame clones, and not every one. V and J calls and clone size are as listed in that table; D and trimming were resolved from the DNA. The sample consists of 90,000 to 150,000 clones, around 81% of them appearing once. This sample is drawn from a study of blood T cell repertoires in COVID-19. Germline CDR1 is LNHDA and CDR2 is SQIVND (reference sequence). The CDR3 sequence is 14 residues long. Trimming cost V 3 bases and J 6 bases, with 9 bases left between them.

Sequences were obtained from peripheral blood. The sequence came from a human donor in a cohort sampled during active COVID-19. The V and J genes are TRBV19 and TRBJ1-6; D gene unclear. CDR3 sequence: CASSMAVFNSPLHF. For the CDR3, the DNA is TGTGCCAGTAGTATGGCAGTCTTTAATTCACCCCTCCACTTT.